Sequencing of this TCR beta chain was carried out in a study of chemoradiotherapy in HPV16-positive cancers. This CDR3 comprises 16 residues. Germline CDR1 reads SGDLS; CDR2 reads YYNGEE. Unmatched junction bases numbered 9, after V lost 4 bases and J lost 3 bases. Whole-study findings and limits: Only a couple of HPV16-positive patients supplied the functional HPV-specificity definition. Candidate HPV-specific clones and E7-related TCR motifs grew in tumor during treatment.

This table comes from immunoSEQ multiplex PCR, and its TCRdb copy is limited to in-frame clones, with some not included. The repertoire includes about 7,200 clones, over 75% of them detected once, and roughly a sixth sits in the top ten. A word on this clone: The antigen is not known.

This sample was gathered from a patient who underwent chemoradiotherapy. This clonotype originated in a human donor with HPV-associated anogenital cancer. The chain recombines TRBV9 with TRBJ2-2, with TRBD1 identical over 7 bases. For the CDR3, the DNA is TGTGCCAGCAGCCTCCGCGACAGGGCTTACACCGGGGAGCTGTTTTTT. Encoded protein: CASSLRDRAYTGELFF.